This T cell receptor beta chain was recovered during a study of blood T cell repertoires in COVID-19. Study background: PBMCs, B-cell-depleted T cells, or T cells were the source of the cDNA or gDNA that made up the material.

The ends lost 6 bases at V and 1 base at J; junction bases unmatched: 15. The CDR3 consists of 19 residues. Germline V gene lookup returns CDR1 SEHNR and CDR2 FQNEAQ (reference sequence). Data came from immunoSEQ multiplex PCR; TCRdb stores just in-frame clones and leaves some out. The data contain roughly 180,000 clones, roughly 84% of them seen just once; the ten biggest clones take up under 12%. The chain employs TRBV7-9 and TRBJ2-1, with 10 bases that match TRBD2. This sequence originates from a woman older than 75 with active or convalescent COVID-19. Sequenced input: peripheral blood. The CDR3 DNA sequence: TGTGCCAGCAGTTGGGCCAGCGGGAGGGCCCGGGCATCCTACAATGAGCAGTTCTTC. Protein product: CASSWASGRARASYNEQFF.